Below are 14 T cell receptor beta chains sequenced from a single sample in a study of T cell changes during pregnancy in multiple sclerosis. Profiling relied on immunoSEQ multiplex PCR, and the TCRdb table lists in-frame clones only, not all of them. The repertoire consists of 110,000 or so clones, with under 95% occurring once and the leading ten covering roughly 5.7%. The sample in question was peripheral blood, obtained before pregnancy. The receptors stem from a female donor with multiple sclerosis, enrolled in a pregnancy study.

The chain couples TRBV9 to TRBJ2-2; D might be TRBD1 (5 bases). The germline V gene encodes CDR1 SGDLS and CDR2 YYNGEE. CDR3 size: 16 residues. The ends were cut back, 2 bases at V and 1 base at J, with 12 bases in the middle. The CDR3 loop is CASSVRASVNTGELFF. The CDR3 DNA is TGTGCCAGCAGCGTCAGGGCGTCGGTGAACACCGGGGAGCTGTTTTTT.

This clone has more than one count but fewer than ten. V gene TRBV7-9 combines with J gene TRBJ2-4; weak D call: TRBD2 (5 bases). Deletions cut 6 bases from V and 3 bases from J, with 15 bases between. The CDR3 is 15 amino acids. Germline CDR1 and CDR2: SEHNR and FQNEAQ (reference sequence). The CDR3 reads CASSSSQEVKNIQYF. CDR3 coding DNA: TGTGCCAGCAGTTCTAGCCAGGAGGTCAAAAACATTCAGTACTTC. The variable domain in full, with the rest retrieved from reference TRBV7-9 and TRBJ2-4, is DTGVSQNPRHKITKRGQNVTFRCDPISEHNRLYWYRQTLGQGPEFLTYFQNEAQLEKSRLLSDRFSAERPKGSFSTLEIQRTEQGDSAMYLCASSSSQEVKNIQYFGAGTRLSVL.

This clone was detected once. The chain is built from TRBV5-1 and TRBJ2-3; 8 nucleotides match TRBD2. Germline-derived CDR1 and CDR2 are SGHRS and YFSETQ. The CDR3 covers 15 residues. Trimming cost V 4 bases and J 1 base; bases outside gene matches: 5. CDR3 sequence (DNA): TGCGCCAGCAGCCCGGGGGGGCGGGGCACAGATACGCAGTATTTT. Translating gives CASSPGGRGTDTQYF.

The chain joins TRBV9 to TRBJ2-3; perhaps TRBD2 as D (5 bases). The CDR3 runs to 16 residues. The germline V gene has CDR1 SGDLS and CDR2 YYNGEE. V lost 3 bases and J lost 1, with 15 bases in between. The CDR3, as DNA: TGTGCCAGCAGCGGAGGGAACGGGTATCGCACAGATACGCAGTATTTT. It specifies CASSGGNGYRTDTQYF.

The CDR3 DNA sequence: TGTGCCAGTAGTCGGACAGGGGGGGATAGCAATCAGCCCCAGCATTTT. Its translation: CASSRTGGDSNQPQHF. The V and J genes are TRBV19 and TRBJ1-5; 10 nucleotides align to TRBD1. V was pared by 5 bases and J by 0 bases, with 4 bases of the junction left unmatched. Germline values: CDR1 LNHDA, CDR2 SQIVND (reference sequence). The CDR3 is made up of 16 amino acids.

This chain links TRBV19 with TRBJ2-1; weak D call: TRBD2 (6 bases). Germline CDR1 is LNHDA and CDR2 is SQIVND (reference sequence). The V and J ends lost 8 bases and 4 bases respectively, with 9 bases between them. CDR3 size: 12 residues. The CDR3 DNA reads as TGTGCCAGTCACGGGGGATACAATGAGCAGTTCTTC. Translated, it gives CASHGGYNEQFF.

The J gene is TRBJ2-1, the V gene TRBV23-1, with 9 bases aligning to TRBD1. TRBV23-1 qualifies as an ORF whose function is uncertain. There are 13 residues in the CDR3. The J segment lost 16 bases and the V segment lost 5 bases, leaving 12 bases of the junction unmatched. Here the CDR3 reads CASSYSTRDREFF. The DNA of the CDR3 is TGCGCCAGCAGTTACTCCACCCGGGACAGGGAATTCTTC.

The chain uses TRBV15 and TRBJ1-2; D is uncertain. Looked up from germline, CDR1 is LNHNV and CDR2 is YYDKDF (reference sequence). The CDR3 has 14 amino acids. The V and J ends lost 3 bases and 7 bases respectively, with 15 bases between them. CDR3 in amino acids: CATSSLGSGVGYTF. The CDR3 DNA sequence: TGTGCCACCAGCAGCCTAGGGAGTGGGGTTGGCTACACCTTC.

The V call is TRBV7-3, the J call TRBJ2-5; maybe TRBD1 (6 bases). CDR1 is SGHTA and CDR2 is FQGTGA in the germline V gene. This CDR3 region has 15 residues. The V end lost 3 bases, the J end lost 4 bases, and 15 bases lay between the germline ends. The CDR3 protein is CASSFGGRALETQYF. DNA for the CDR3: TGTGCCAGCAGCTTTGGGGGCAGAGCCTTAGAGACCCAGTACTTC.

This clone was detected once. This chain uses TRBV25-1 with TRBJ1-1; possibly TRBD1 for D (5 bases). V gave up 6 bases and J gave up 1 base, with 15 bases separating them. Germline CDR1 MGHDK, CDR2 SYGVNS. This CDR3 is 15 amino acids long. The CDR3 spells CASRARGGGNTEAFF. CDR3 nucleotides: TGTGCCAGCAGGGCCCGGGGGGGTGGGAACACTGAAGCTTTCTTT.

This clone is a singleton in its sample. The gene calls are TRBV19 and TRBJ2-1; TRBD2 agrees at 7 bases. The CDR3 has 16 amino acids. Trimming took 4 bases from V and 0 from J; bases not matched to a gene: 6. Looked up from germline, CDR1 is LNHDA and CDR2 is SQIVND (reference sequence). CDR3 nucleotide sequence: TGTGCCAGTAGTACAACCCAGCGGGGCTCCTACAATGAGCAGTTCTTC. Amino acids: CASSTTQRGSYNEQFF.

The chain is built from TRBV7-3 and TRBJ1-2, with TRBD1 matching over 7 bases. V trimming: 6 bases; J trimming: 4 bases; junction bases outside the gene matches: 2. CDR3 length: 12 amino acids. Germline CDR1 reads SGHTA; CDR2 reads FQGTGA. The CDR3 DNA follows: TGTGCCAGCAGAGGACAGGTCTATGGCTACACCTTC. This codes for CASRGQVYGYTF.

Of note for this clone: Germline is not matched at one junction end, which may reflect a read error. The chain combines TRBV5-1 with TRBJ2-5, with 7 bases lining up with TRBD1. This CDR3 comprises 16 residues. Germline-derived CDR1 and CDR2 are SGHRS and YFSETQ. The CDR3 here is CANSLALGRGQETQYF. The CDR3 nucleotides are TGCGCCAACAGCTTGGCCTTAGGCAGGGGGCAAGAGACCCAGTACTTC.

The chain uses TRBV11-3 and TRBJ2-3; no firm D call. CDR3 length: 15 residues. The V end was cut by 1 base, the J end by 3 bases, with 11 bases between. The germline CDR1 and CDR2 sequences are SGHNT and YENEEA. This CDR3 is CASSLGDFTTDTQYF. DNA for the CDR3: TGTGCCAGCAGCTTAGGAGACTTTACGACAGATACGCAGTATTTT.